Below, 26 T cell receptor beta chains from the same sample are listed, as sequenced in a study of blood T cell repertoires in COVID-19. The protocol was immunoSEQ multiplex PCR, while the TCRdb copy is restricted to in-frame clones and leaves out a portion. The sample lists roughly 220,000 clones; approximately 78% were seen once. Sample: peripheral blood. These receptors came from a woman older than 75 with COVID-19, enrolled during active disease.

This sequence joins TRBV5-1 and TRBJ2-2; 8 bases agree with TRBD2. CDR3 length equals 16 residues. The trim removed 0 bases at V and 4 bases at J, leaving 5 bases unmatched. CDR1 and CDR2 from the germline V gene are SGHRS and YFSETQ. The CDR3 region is CASSLVAGSGTGELFF. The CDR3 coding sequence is TGCGCCAGCAGCTTGGTAGCGGGAAGCGGCACCGGGGAGCTGTTTTTT.

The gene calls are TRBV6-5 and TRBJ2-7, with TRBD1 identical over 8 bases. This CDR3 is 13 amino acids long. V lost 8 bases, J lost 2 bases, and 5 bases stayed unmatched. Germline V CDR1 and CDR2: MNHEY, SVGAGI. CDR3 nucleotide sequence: TGTGCCAGCCGGACAGGGATTGCCTACGAGCAGTACTTC. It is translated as CASRTGIAYEQYF.

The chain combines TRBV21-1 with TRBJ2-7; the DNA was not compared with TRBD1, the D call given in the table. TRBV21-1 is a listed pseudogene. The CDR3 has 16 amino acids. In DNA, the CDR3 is TGTGCCAGCAGCAAAGATGCAGGGGGCAGCTCCTACGAGCAGTACTTC. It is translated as CASSKDAGGSSYEQYF.

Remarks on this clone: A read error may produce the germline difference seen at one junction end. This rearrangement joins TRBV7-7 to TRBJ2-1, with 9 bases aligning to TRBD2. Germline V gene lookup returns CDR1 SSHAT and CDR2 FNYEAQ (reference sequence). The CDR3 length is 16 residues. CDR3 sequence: CASTLPPGLARQEQFF. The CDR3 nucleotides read TGTGCTAGCACCCTGCCACCTGGACTAGCGAGACAGGAGCAGTTCTTC.

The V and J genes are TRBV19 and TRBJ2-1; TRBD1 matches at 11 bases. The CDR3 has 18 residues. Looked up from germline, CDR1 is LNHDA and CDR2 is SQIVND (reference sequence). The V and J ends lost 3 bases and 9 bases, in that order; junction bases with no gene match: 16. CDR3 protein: CASSMGTGGRLSNSEQFF. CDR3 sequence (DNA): TGTGCCAGTAGTATGGGGACAGGGGGAAGGCTTTCAAATAGTGAGCAGTTCTTC.

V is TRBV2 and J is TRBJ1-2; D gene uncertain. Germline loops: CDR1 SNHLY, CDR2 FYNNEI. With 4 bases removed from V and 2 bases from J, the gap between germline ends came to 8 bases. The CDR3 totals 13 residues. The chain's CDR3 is CASSAGQNYGYTF. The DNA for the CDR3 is TGTGCCAGCAGTGCAGGCCAGAACTATGGCTACACCTTC.

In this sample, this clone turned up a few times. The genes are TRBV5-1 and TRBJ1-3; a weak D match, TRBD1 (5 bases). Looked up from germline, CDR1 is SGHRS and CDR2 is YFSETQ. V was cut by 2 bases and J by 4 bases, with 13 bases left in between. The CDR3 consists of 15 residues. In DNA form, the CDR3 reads TGCGCCAGCAGCTTTTCCAGTGGGGCAGGAAACACCATATATTTT. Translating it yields CASSFSSGAGNTIYF.

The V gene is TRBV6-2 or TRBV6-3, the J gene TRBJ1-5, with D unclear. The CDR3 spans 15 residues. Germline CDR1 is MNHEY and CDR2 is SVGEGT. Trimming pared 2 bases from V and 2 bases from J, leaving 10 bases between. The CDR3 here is CASSYAVAGNQPQHF. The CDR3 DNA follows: TGTGCCAGCAGTTACGCAGTAGCGGGCAATCAGCCCCAGCATTTT.

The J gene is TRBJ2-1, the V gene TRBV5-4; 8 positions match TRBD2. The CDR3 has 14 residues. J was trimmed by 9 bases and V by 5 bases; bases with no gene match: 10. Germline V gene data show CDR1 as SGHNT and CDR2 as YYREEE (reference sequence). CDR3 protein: CASSSRGGRFEQFF. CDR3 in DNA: TGTGCCAGCAGTTCTCGGGGGGGCCGGTTTGAGCAGTTCTTC. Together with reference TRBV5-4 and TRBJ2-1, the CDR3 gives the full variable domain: ETGVTQSPTHLIKTRGQQVTLRCSSQSGHNTVSWYQQALGQGPQFIFQYYREEENGRGNFPPRFSGLQFPNYSSELNVNALELDDSALYLCASSSRGGRFEQFFGPGTRLTVL.

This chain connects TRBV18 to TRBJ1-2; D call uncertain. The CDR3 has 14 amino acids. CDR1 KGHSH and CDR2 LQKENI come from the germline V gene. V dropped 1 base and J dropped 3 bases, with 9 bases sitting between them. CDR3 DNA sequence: TGTGCCAGCTCACCACGATTAACTGACTATGGCTACACCTTC. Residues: CASSPRLTDYGYTF. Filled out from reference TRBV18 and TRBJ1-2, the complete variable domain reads NAGVMQNPRHLVRRRGQEARLRCSPMKGHSHVYWYRQLPEEGLKFMVYLQKENIIDESGMPKERFSAEFPKEGPSILRIQQVVRGDSAAYFCASSPRLTDYGYTFGSGTRLTVV.

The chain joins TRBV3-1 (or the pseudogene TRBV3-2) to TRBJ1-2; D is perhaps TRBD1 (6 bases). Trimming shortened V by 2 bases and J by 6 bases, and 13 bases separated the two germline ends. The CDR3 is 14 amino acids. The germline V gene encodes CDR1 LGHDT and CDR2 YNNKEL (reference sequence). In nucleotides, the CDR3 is TGTGCCAGCAGCCAACTCCAGGGGCAGGATGGCTACACCTTC. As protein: CASSQLQGQDGYTF.

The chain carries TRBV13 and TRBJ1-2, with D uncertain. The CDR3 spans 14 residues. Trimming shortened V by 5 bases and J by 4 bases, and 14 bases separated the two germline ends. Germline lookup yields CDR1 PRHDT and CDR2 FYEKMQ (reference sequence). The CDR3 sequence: CASSPLQNAYGYTF. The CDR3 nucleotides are TGTGCCAGCAGCCCCCTACAGAACGCCTATGGCTACACCTTC.

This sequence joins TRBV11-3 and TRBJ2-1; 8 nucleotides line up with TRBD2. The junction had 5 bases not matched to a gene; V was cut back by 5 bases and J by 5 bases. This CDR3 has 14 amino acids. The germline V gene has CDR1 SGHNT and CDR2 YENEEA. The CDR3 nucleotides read TGTGCCAGCAGCCGGGGGGGCCGCGACAATGAGCAGTTCTTC. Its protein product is CASSRGGRDNEQFF.

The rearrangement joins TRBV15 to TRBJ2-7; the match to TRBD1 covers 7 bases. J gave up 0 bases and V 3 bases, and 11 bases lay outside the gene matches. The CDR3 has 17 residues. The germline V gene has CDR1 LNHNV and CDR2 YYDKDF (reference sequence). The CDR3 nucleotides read TGTGCCACCAGCAGGGCCCTGTGGGGACAGAGCTCCTACGAGCAGTACTTC. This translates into CATSRALWGQSSYEQYF.

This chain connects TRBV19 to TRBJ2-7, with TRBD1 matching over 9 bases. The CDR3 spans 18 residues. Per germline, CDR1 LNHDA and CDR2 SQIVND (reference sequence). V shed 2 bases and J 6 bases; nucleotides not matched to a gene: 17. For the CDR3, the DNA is TGTGCCAGTAGTATATATGGCGCTGGGACAGGGTATTTGAGCGAGCAGTACTTC. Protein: CASSIYGAGTGYLSEQYF.

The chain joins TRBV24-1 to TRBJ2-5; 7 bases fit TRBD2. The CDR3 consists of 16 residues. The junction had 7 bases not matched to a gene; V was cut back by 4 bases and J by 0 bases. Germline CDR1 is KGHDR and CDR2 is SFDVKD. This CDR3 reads CATSEASGMYQETQYF. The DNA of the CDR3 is TGTGCCACCAGTGAGGCTAGCGGAATGTACCAAGAGACCCAGTACTTC.

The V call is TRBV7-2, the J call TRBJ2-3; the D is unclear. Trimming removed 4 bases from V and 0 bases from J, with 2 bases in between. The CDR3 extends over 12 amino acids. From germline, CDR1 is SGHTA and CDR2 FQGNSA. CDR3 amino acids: CASSSSTDTQYF. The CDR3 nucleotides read TGTGCCAGCAGCTCTAGCACAGATACGCAGTATTTT.

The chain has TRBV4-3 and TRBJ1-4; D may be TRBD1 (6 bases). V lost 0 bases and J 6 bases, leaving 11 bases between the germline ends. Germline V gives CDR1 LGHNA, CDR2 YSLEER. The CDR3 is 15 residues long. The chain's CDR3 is CASSQDRGSDEKLFF. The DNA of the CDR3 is TGCGCCAGCAGCCAAGATAGGGGGTCTGATGAAAAACTGTTTTTT.

The CDR3 region has the DNA TGCAGTGCTAGTGCGGGACACCCCTACAATGAGCAGTTCTTC. Its protein product is CSASAGHPYNEQFF. The chain combines TRBV20-1 with TRBJ2-1; perhaps D is TRBD1 or TRBD2 (6 bases each). Germline lookup yields CDR1 DFQATT and CDR2 SNEGSKA (reference sequence). V was trimmed by 3 bases and J by 2 bases, leaving 11 bases between them. This CDR3 is built from 14 residues.

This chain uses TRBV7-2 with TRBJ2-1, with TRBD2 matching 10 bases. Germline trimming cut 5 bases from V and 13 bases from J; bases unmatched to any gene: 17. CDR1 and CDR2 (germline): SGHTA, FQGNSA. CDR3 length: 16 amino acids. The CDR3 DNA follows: TGTGCCAGCAGCACCCGATCCAGCGGGGGGGCCTCTGTTCAGTTCTTC. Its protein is CASSTRSSGGASVQFF.

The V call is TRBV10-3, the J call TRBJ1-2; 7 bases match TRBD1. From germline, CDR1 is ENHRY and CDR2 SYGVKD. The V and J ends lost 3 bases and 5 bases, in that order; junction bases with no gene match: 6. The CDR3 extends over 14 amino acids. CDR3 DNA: TGTGCCATCAGTGAAGCAGGGGGTTATTATGGCTACACCTTC. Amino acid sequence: CAISEAGGYYGYTF.

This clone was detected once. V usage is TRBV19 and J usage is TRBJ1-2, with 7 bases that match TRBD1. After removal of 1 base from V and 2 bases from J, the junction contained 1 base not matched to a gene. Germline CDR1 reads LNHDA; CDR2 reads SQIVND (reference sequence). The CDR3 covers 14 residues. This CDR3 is CASSIARGNYGYTF. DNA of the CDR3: TGTGCCAGTAGTATAGCCAGGGGGAACTATGGCTACACCTTC.

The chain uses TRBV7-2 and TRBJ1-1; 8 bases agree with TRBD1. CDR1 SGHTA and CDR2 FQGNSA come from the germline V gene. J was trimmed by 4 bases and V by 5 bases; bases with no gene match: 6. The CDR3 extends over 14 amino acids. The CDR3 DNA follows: TGTGCCAGCAGCCCCCGGACAGGGACCACTGAAGCTTTCTTT. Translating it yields CASSPRTGTTEAFF.

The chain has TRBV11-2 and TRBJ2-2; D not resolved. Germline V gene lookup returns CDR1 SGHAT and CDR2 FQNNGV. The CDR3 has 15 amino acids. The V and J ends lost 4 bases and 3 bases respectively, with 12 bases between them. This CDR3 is CASSSPRYYTGELFF. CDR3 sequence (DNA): TGTGCCAGCAGCTCCCCCCGGTATTACACCGGGGAGCTGTTTTTT.

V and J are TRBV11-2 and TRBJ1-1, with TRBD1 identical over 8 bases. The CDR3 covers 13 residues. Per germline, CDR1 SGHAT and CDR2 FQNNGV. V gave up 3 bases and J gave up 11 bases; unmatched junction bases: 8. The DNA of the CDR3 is TGTGCCAGCAGCTTTGCGGGACAGGCCTTTGCTTTCTTT. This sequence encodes CASSFAGQAFAFF.

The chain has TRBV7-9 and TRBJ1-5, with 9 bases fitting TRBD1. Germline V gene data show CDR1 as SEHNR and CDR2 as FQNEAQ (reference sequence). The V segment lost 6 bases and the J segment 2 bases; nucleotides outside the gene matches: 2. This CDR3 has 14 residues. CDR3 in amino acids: CASSRTGGNQPQHF. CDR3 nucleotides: TGTGCCAGCAGTCGGACAGGGGGCAATCAGCCCCAGCATTTT.